This T cell receptor beta chain was profiled in a study of cytomegalovirus exposure and HLA in healthy donors. Study at large: T cells numbering about 179 million yielded some 120 million unique TCR beta sequences in an earlier analysis.

General study points: In a later analysis, TCR association rates varied by HLA locus: DRB1 most, HLA-C fewest. According to an earlier analysis, most TCR beta V segments yielded productive rearrangements about 90% or about 30% of the time.

Amplification used 60 Vbeta primers and 13 Jbeta primers. Here immunoSEQ multiplex PCR was the method, and the copy in TCRdb shows in-frame clones only, minus some. Counted here are 200,000 to 250,000 clones, under 80% occurring once; the ten biggest clones make up about 0.22%. Comment on this clone: Its antigen is unknown.

CDR1 SGHTA and CDR2 FQGTGA come from the germline V gene. The CDR3 contains 15 residues. Germline trimming cut 5 bases from V and 0 bases from J; bases unmatched to any gene: 3. The chain is built from TRBV7-3 and TRBJ2-5, with 10 bases matching TRBD1. The sequencing input was PBMCs. The source of this sequence is a girl aged 2-10 years in good health and CMV-seronegative. This CDR3 reads CASSTGTGDQETQYF. CDR3 bases: TGTGCCAGCAGCACGGGGACAGGGGACCAAGAGACCCAGTACTTC.